This T cell receptor (beta chain) emerged from a study of cytomegalovirus exposure and HLA in healthy donors. Study-wide findings and caveats: In a later analysis, HLA-associated beta chains showed higher expansion and lower generation probabilities than comparable chains.

As for this clone: The antigen is not known.

Germline loops: CDR1 MNHNS, CDR2 SASEGT. This CDR3 spans 10 amino acids. V was cut by 5 bases and J by 13 bases, with 8 bases left in between. PCR involved 60 Vbeta and 13 Jbeta primers. Repertoires were generated with immunoSEQ multiplex PCR, while TCRdb's copy carries only in-frame clones and drops some. This sample's table has tens of thousands of clones. The receptor's source is a man in his forties in good health and CMV-seronegative. The V gene is TRBV6-1, the J gene TRBJ1-4, with D tentatively TRBD1 (5 bases). The sequencing sample was made of PBMCs. The CDR3 is CASSQGRLFF. The CDR3 DNA reads as TGTGCCAGCAGTCAGGGAAGACTGTTTTTT.